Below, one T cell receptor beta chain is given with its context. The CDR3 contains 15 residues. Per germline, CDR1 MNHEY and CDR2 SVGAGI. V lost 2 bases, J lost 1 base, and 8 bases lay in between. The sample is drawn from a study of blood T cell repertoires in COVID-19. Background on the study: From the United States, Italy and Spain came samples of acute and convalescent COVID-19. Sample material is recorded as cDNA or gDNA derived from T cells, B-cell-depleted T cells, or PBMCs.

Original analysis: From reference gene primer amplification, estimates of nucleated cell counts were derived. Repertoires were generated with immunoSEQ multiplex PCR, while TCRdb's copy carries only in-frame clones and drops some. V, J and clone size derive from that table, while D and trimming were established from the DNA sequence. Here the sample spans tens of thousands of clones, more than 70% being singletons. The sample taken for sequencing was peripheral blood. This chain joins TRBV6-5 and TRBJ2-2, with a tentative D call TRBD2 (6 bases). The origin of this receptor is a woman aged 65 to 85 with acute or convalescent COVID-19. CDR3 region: CASSYRGLNTGELFF. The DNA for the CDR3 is TGTGCCAGCAGTTACAGGGGACTGAACACCGGGGAGCTGTTTTTT.